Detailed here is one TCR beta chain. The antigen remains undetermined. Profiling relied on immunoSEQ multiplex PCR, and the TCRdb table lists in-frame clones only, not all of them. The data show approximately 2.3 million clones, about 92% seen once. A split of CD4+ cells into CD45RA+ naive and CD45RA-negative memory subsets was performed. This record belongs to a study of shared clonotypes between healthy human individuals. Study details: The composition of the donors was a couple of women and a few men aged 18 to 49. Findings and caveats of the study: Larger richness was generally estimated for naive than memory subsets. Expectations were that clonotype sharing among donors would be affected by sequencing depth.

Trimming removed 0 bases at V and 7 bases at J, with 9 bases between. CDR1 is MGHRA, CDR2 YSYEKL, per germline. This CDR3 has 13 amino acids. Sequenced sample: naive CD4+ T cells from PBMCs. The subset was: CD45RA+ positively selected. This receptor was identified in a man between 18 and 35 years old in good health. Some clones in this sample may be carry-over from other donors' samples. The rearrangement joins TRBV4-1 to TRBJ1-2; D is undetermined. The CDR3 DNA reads TGCGCCAGCAGCCAAGATCCGGGTTCTGGCTACACCTTC. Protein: CASSQDPGSGYTF.